Sequencing of this T cell receptor (beta chain) was carried out in a study of blood T cells in healthy people across ages. Trimming cost V 5 bases and J 8 bases; bases outside gene matches: 6. CDR3 size: 15 residues. A sample-barcoded 5' primer and a J-beta primer mix were used in a second PCR of about 7 to 11 cycles. MiXCR, applied by TCRdb to the 5' RACE reads, yields one record per CDR3 protein. The data hold 800,000 to 950,000 distinct CDR3 sequences, with roughly 29% observed a single time. Only one count was recorded for this clonotype. The same data also contributed to another study, on T cells of mothers and their children.

The genes are TRBV12-3 or TRBV12-4 and TRBJ2-2, with 12 bases aligning to TRBD1. The sequence was collected from a woman in her forties in good health. Specimen: blood. CDR3 nucleotide sequence: TGTGCCAGCAGTCCCGGGACAGGGGGCGAAGGGGAGCTGTTTTTT. It is translated as CASSPGTGGEGELFF.